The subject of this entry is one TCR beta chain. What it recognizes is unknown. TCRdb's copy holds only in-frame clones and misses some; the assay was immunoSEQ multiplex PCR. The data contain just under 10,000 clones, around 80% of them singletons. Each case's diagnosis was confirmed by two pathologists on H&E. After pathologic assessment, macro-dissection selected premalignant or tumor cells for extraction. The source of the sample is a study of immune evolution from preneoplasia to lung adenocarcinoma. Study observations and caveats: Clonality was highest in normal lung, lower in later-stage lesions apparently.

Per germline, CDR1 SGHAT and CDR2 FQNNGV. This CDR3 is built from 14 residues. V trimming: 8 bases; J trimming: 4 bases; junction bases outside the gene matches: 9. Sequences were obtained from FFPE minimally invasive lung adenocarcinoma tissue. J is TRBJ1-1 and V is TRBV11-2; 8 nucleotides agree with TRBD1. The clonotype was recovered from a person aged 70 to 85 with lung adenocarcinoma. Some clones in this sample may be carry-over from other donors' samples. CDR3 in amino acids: CASGQGASGTEAFF. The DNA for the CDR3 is TGTGCCAGCGGGCAGGGGGCGAGTGGCACTGAAGCTTTCTTT. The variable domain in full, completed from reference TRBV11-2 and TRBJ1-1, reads EAGVAQSPRYKIIEKRQSVAFWCNPISGHATLYWYQQILGQGPKLLIQFQNNGVVDDSQLPKDRFSAERLKGVDSTLKIQPAKLEDSAVYLCASGQGASGTEAFFGQGTRLTVV.